This T cell receptor (beta chain) derives from a study of molecular identifiers for immune sequencing clone quantification. Study-wide points: Jurkat TCR RNA from one cell was spiked into one million naive cells, and it was reportedly detectable there.

The CDR3 runs 17 residues. V shed 1 base and J shed 7 bases, with 19 bases lying between them. Looked up from germline, CDR1 is MNHEY and CDR2 is SMNVEV (reference sequence). Libraries of bulk TCR were made by previously described methods (with listed TCR primers). TCRdb recomputed calls from the PCR reads with MiXCR, one row per CDR3 protein. The data show about 300,000 distinct CDR3 sequences, roughly a fifth seen once. This clonotype was counted only a few times. What it binds is not known. This receptor was identified in a human donor in good health. Some libraries in this study had Jurkat cell RNA spiked in. The V gene is TRBV27, the J gene TRBJ1-4, with no clear D. Sequenced material: naive CD8+ T cells from blood, with Jurkat cell RNA spiked in. Stated subset: FACS-sorted CD8+CD4-CCR7+CD45RA+ naive T cells. In DNA, the CDR3 is TGTGCCAGCAGTTTATTATACTCTCCTAACTTGGGTGAAAAACTGTTTTTT. It translates to CASSLLYSPNLGEKLFF. Combining the CDR3 with reference TRBV27 and TRBJ1-4 gives the whole variable domain EAQVTQNPRYLITVTGKKLTVTCSQNMNHEYMSWYRQDPGLGLRQIYYSMNVEVTDKGDVPEGYKVSRKEKRNFPLILESPSPNQTSLYFCASSLLYSPNLGEKLFFGSGTQLSVL.